This section outlines one T cell receptor (beta chain) sequence together with its context. The sample is drawn from a study of blood T cell repertoires in COVID-19. Study-wide context: The United States, Italy and Spain were the sources of the acute and convalescent COVID-19 samples. In each case, the material was cDNA or gDNA derived from T cells, B-cell-depleted T cells, or PBMCs.

Germline V gene data show CDR1 as SGHNT and CDR2 as YENEEA. V lost 3 bases and J 4 bases, leaving 9 bases between the germline ends. This CDR3 is built from 13 residues. Per the original data handling: Reference gene primer amplification yielded estimated nucleated cell counts. Data came from immunoSEQ multiplex PCR; TCRdb stores just in-frame clones and leaves some out. V and J calls and clone size come straight from that table; D and trimming were deduced from the DNA. Counted here are fewer than 200,000 clones, roughly 86% occurring once; the ten biggest clones make up around 7.6%. The receptor's source is a man in his forties who had recovered from COVID-19. Input material: peripheral blood. This chain uses TRBV11-3 with TRBJ1-2, with D tentatively TRBD1 (6 bases). DNA of the CDR3: TGTGCCAGCAGCTTGGGGGCACTCTATGGCTACACCTTC. Residues: CASSLGALYGYTF.